The 31 T cell receptor beta chains presented below share a single source sample, sequenced in a study of cytotoxic CD8 clonotypes in ibrutinib-treated CLL. The assay was immunoSEQ multiplex PCR, and TCRdb's table has in-frame clones only and misses some. Among about 160,000 clones listed, around nine tenths were seen once. The input for sequencing was PBMCs, taken at disease progression, from a patient treated with ibrutinib. These receptors all come from a human donor with chronic lymphocytic leukemia.

J is TRBJ2-2 and V is TRBV7-6; possibly TRBD2 for D (5 bases). Germline lookup yields CDR1 SGHVS and CDR2 FNYEAQ. V was pared by 7 bases and J by 2 bases, with 20 bases between. The CDR3 covers 17 residues. The CDR3 nucleotides are TGTGCCAGCAAGAGGATGACGGGATCGTCTAACACCGGGGAGCTGTTTTTT. Protein sequence: CASKRMTGSSNTGELFF.

The gene calls are TRBV19 and TRBJ2-3, with 15 bases that match TRBD2. CDR3 length: 16 amino acids. Trimming cost V 5 bases and J 4 bases; bases outside gene matches: 4. Germline V gene lookup returns CDR1 LNHDA and CDR2 SQIVND (reference sequence). CDR3 region: CASSSRTSGRADTQYF. The CDR3 region has the DNA TGTGCCAGTAGTTCACGGACTAGCGGGAGGGCAGATACGCAGTATTTT.

The chain combines TRBV27 with TRBJ2-1, with TRBD2 as a possible D gene (6 bases). From germline, CDR1 is MNHEY and CDR2 SMNVEV (reference sequence). V lost 4 bases and J lost 0, with 10 bases in between. The CDR3 totals 15 residues. CDR3 residues: CASSWRENSYNEQFF. CDR3 nucleotide sequence: TGTGCCAGCAGTTGGCGGGAAAACTCCTACAATGAGCAGTTCTTC.

V gene TRBV5-6 combines with J gene TRBJ2-7, with D perhaps TRBD1 or TRBD2 (5 bases each). There are 15 residues in the CDR3. Germline CDR1 and CDR2: SGHDT and YYEEEE. V gave up 6 bases and J gave up 5 bases, with 21 bases separating them. The chain's CDR3 is CASILTGTAADEQYF. Here the CDR3 DNA reads TGTGCCAGCATCCTGACCGGGACGGCGGCCGACGAGCAGTACTTC.

This CDR3 reads CASSRAENTEAFF. CDR3 sequence (DNA): TGTGCCAGCAGTAGGGCAGAGAACACTGAAGCTTTCTTT. The chain combines TRBV25-1 with TRBJ1-1; no definite D call. This CDR3 spans 13 amino acids. Trimming took 5 bases from V and 1 from J, leaving 8 bases between them. Germline V lookup: CDR1 MGHDK, CDR2 SYGVNS.

The table lists this clone with a few counts. The chain has TRBV29-1 and TRBJ1-5; perhaps TRBD1 as D (5 bases). CDR1 is SQVTM, CDR2 ANQGSEA, per germline. The CDR3 has 13 residues. The V gene lost 6 bases and the J gene lost 7 bases, with 16 bases spanning the gap. The chain's CDR3 is CSVLWGADQPQHF. In DNA, the CDR3 is TGCAGCGTCTTATGGGGCGCCGACCAGCCCCAGCATTTT.

The V call is TRBV30, the J call TRBJ1-2; D unclear. This CDR3 region has 13 residues. The V end lost 0 bases, the J end lost 7 bases, and 12 bases lay between the germline ends. Germline CDR1 is GTSNPN and CDR2 is SVGIG (reference sequence). CDR3 region: CAWSVSTASGYTF. In DNA, the CDR3 is TGTGCCTGGAGTGTATCTACCGCGTCTGGCTACACCTTC.

V and J are TRBV2 and TRBJ1-5; maybe TRBD1 (5 bases). This CDR3 comprises 14 residues. The germline gives CDR1 SNHLY, CDR2 FYNNEI. V gave up 7 bases and J gave up 4 bases, with 14 bases separating them. CDR3 coding DNA: TGTGCCAGCACTGTAGACAGACCTAATCAGCCCCAGCATTTT. This translates into CASTVDRPNQPQHF.

V and J are TRBV5-6 and TRBJ2-4, with 8 nucleotides matching TRBD1. Germline CDR1 SGHDT, CDR2 YYEEEE. Trimming took 4 bases from V and 8 from J; bases not matched to a gene: 8. The CDR3 runs 14 residues. The CDR3 sequence is CASSIGQGTDIQYF. DNA of the CDR3: TGTGCCAGCAGCATAGGACAGGGAACGGACATTCAGTACTTC.

V and J are TRBV4-3 and TRBJ2-7; D possibly matches TRBD1 or TRBD2 (5 bases each). In germline, CDR1 is LGHNA, CDR2 YSLEER. The CDR3 spans 14 residues. Deletions cut 1 base from V and 2 bases from J, with 9 bases between. The CDR3 DNA sequence: TGCGCCAGCAGCCAAGTACTAGGGGCCTACGAGCAGTACTTC. It encodes CASSQVLGAYEQYF.

For the CDR3, the DNA is TGTGCCAGCAGCTTTCCGGGACAGCTTAACACCGGGGAGCTGTTTTTT. This translates into CASSFPGQLNTGELFF. The chain uses TRBV7-3 and TRBJ2-2; 7 positions match TRBD1. V shed 3 bases and J 2 bases; nucleotides not matched to a gene: 6. Germline CDR1 SGHTA, CDR2 FQGTGA. The CDR3 is made up of 16 amino acids. The variable domain in full, completed from reference TRBV7-3 and TRBJ2-2, reads GAGVSQTPSNKVTEKGKYVELRCDPISGHTALYWYRQSLGQGPEFLIYFQGTGAADDSGLPNDRFFAVRPEGSVSTLKIQRTERGDSAVYLCASSFPGQLNTGELFFGEGSRLTVL.

The chain has TRBV4-3 and TRBJ2-2, with 8 bases lining up with TRBD2. This CDR3 contains 15 residues. The V and J ends lost 7 bases and 2 bases, in that order; junction bases with no gene match: 6. Germline V gene lookup returns CDR1 LGHNA and CDR2 YSLEER. The CDR3 reads CASTRTSGNTGELFF. The CDR3 DNA sequence: TGCGCCAGCACCAGAACTAGCGGAAACACCGGGGAGCTGTTTTTT.

This sequence joins TRBV11-3 and TRBJ1-1; a possible D gene is TRBD1 (6 bases). This CDR3 has 13 amino acids. Germline V CDR1 and CDR2: SGHNT, YENEEA. Trimming cost V 4 bases and J 3 bases, with 9 bases left between them. The CDR3 spells CASSWSGDTEAFF. CDR3 nucleotide sequence: TGTGCCAGCAGCTGGTCAGGGGACACTGAAGCTTTCTTT.

V is TRBV27 and J is TRBJ1-5; possible D gene TRBD1, 6 bases. Trimming cost V 7 bases and J 7 bases, with 20 bases left between them. The CDR3 is made up of 15 amino acids. Germline lookup yields CDR1 MNHEY and CDR2 SMNVEV (reference sequence). The CDR3 loop reads CASKYIGGVGQPQHF. DNA of the CDR3: TGTGCCAGCAAGTATATTGGGGGCGTCGGACAGCCCCAGCATTTT.

This clone was seen once. This chain uses TRBV5-6 with TRBJ2-1, with D unresolved. This CDR3 spans 14 amino acids. CDR1 SGHDT and CDR2 YYEEEE come from the germline V gene. V lost 7 bases and J lost 4, with 15 bases in between. The CDR3: CASPLRVRYNEQFF. The CDR3 nucleotides are TGTGCCAGCCCCCTTAGGGTTAGGTACAATGAGCAGTTCTTC.

The CDR3 region is CASSPALGQSSYEQYF. DNA of the CDR3: TGTGCCAGCAGCCCGGCCCTCGGACAGAGCTCCTACGAGCAGTACTTC. This rearrangement joins TRBV7-9 to TRBJ2-7; possibly TRBD1 for D (6 bases). The germline CDR1 and CDR2 sequences are SEHNR and FQNEAQ (reference sequence). The CDR3 is 16 amino acids. V was cut by 5 bases and J by 0 bases, with 17 bases left in between.

This chain connects TRBV6-5 to TRBJ2-1; 7 nucleotides agree with TRBD1. Trimming removed 5 bases from V and 6 bases from J; junction bases left unmatched: 4. Germline V CDR1 and CDR2: MNHEY, SVGAGI. The CDR3 contains 13 residues. The chain's CDR3 is CASSRGPTNEQFF. The DNA of the CDR3 is TGTGCCAGCAGTAGGGGGCCGACCAATGAGCAGTTCTTC.

The V and J genes are TRBV28 and TRBJ2-7, with D tentatively TRBD1 (6 bases). The CDR3 consists of 13 residues. The V end lost 6 bases, the J end lost 3 bases, and 12 bases lay between the germline ends. The germline CDR1 and CDR2 sequences are MDHEN and SYDVKM. CDR3 sequence reads: CASRVGQHYEQYF. CDR3 coding DNA: TGTGCCAGCAGGGTGGGACAACACTACGAGCAGTACTTC.

This chain connects TRBV9 to TRBJ2-5, with no clear D. Between the trimmed V and J ends, which lost 3 bases and 5 bases, there was a span of 17 bases. This CDR3 comprises 15 residues. CDR1 is SGDLS, CDR2 YYNGEE, per germline. CDR3 protein: CASSAPSSLTETQYF. The CDR3, as DNA: TGTGCCAGCAGCGCCCCCAGTTCCCTTACGGAGACCCAGTACTTC.

This clone appeared a single time. The CDR3 DNA is TGTGCCAGTAGTAAATCTCCTCCCGCAGATACGCAGTATTTT. This encodes CASSKSPPADTQYF. V is TRBV19 and J is TRBJ2-3; unclear D gene. The V gene's germline CDR1 is LNHDA and CDR2 SQIVND (reference sequence). Trimming took off 4 bases at V and 4 bases at J, with 12 bases between the two ends. This CDR3 spans 14 amino acids.

CDR3 in DNA: TGTGCCAGCAGCCCCCCGGGGGGGCCCTACGAGCAGTACTTC. Translation: CASSPPGGPYEQYF. The V gene is TRBV5-6, the J gene TRBJ2-7; the match to TRBD2 covers 8 bases. This CDR3 has 14 residues. With V trimmed by 4 bases and J by 2 bases, 5 bases remained unmatched. Germline CDR1 is SGHDT and CDR2 is YYEEEE.

The gene calls are TRBV18 and TRBJ1-1; TRBD1 agrees at 10 bases. Germline-derived CDR1 and CDR2 are KGHSH and LQKENI. Losses at the gene ends were 8 bases for V and 1 base for J; bases not matched to a gene: 7. The CDR3 is 15 amino acids. The chain's CDR3 is CASETGGAENTEAFF. CDR3 DNA: TGTGCCAGCGAGACAGGGGGCGCAGAGAACACTGAAGCTTTCTTT. Full variable domain (remainder filled in from reference TRBV18 and TRBJ1-1): NAGVMQNPRHLVRRRGQEARLRCSPMKGHSHVYWYRQLPEEGLKFMVYLQKENIIDESGMPKERFSAEFPKEGPSILRIQQVVRGDSAAYFCASETGGAENTEAFFGQGTRLTVV.

This clone was detected a few times. Different DNA sequences within this sample yield the same CDR3. V and J are TRBV6-5 and TRBJ2-3; TRBD1 agrees at 10 bases. Germline CDR1 MNHEY, CDR2 SVGAGI. Trimming removed 8 bases from V and 3 bases from J; junction bases left unmatched: 5. The CDR3 is made up of 14 amino acids. The CDR3 is CASRRDRGTDTQYF. The DNA for the CDR3 is TGTGCCAGCCGACGGGACAGGGGAACAGATACGCAGTATTTT.

Here the CDR3 DNA reads TGCGCCAGCAGCTTAAGCGGTTACACAGATACGCAGTATTTT. Its protein product is CASSLSGYTDTQYF. This rearrangement joins TRBV5-1 to TRBJ2-3; a possible D gene is TRBD2 (5 bases). Between the trimmed V and J ends, which lost 2 bases and 2 bases, there was a span of 9 bases. This CDR3 comprises 14 residues. Germline CDR1 and CDR2: SGHRS and YFSETQ.

This clone appeared once. The chain carries TRBV5-6 and TRBJ1-2; no firm D call. Trimming took 0 bases from V and 8 from J, leaving 11 bases between them. Germline values: CDR1 SGHDT, CDR2 YYEEEE. This CDR3 has 13 amino acids. The CDR3 DNA reads TGTGCCAGCAGCTTGGGGTTTCGGTACGGCTACACCTTC. It yields the protein CASSLGFRYGYTF.

V usage is TRBV2 and J usage is TRBJ2-5; no clear D gene. Judging by the DNA end, TRBJ2-7 fits better; the J call may be wrong. The CDR3 runs 13 residues. Germline V CDR1 and CDR2: SNHLY, FYNNEI. The CDR3 DNA reads as TGTGCCAGCTGGGAAAGTGTTTCCTACGAGCAGTACTTC. Its translation: CASWESVSYEQYF.

The J gene is TRBJ2-1, the V gene TRBV6-1, with TRBD2 matching 9 bases. The CDR3 is made up of 14 amino acids. Germline CDR1 reads MNHNS; CDR2 reads SASEGT. Losses at the gene ends were 8 bases for V and 1 base for J; bases not matched to a gene: 3. CDR3 protein: CASSTSGSYNEQFF. For the CDR3, the DNA is TGTGCCAGCTCCACTAGCGGGTCCTACAATGAGCAGTTCTTC.

The chain links TRBV5-4 to TRBJ2-1; 7 positions agree with TRBD2. Trimming cost V 1 base and J 5 bases; bases outside gene matches: 15. Germline V gene data show CDR1 as SGHNT and CDR2 as YYREEE (reference sequence). CDR3 length: 18 amino acids. CDR3 nucleotides: TGTGCCAGCAGCTTGCTAAGTTACGGAGCGGGAATAGACAATGAGCAGTTCTTC. Translated, it gives CASSLLSYGAGIDNEQFF. The whole variable domain, remainder taken from reference TRBV5-4 and TRBJ2-1, is ETGVTQSPTHLIKTRGQQVTLRCSSQSGHNTVSWYQQALGQGPQFIFQYYREEENGRGNFPPRFSGLQFPNYSSELNVNALELDDSALYLCASSLLSYGAGIDNEQFFGPGTRLTVL.

The chain carries TRBV5-4 and TRBJ1-2; TRBD1 matches 12 bases. This CDR3 is built from 15 residues. CDR1 SGHNT and CDR2 YYREEE come from the germline V gene (reference sequence). The junction had 6 bases not matched to a gene; V was cut back by 4 bases and J by 5 bases. CDR3 DNA: TGTGCCAGCAGCGGGGGGACAGGGGGCCTATATGGCTACACCTTC. Protein sequence: CASSGGTGGLYGYTF.

The gene calls are TRBV18 and TRBJ2-7; D perhaps matches TRBD1 (6 bases). Germline V gene lookup returns CDR1 KGHSH and CDR2 LQKENI. The CDR3 has 15 residues. The V end was cut by 3 bases, the J end by 3 bases, with 15 bases between. CDR3 sequence reads: CASSPTGTLFYEQYF. The CDR3 DNA sequence: TGTGCCAGCTCACCCACAGGGACCCTTTTCTACGAGCAGTACTTC.

This chain uses TRBV7-9 with TRBJ2-4, with D perhaps TRBD1 (6 bases). Germline V lookup: CDR1 SEHNR, CDR2 FQNEAQ (reference sequence). The CDR3 sequence is 15 residues long. Trimming shortened V by 5 bases and J by 0 bases, and 11 bases separated the two germline ends. CDR3 region: CASSITGLAKNIQYF. The DNA for the CDR3 is TGTGCCAGCAGCATAACAGGGCTAGCCAAAAACATTCAGTACTTC.